Each of the 27 T cell receptor beta chains below was sequenced from the same sample in a study of shared T cell receptors in the human thymus. The protocol was immunoSEQ multiplex PCR, while the TCRdb copy is restricted to in-frame clones and leaves out a portion. The sample has hundreds of thousands of clones, approximately 83% seen once. This same sample was also part of a study on human thymus T cells.

Material for sequencing was thymocytes. The receptors stem from a girl under three years old with a congenital heart defect.

The gene calls are TRBV19 and TRBJ2-4; tentatively, D is TRBD2 (6 bases). The germline gives CDR1 LNHDA, CDR2 SQIVND (reference sequence). The CDR3 totals 16 residues. Between the trimmed V and J ends, which lost 5 bases and 0 bases, there was a span of 14 bases. The CDR3 loop is CASSAGLSLAKNIQYF. As DNA, the CDR3 is TGTGCCAGTAGTGCTGGACTATCACTAGCCAAAAACATTCAGTACTTC. The variable domain in full, completed from reference TRBV19 and TRBJ2-4, reads DGGITQSPKYLFRKEGQNVTLSCEQNLNHDAMYWYRQDPGQGLRLIYYSQIVNDFQKGDIAEGYSVSREKKESFPLTVTSAQKNPTAFYLCASSAGLSLAKNIQYFGAGTRLSVL.

J is TRBJ2-7 and V is TRBV9, with a possible D match to TRBD1 (5 bases). Per the germline V gene, CDR1 is SGDLS and CDR2 is YYNGEE. The CDR3 totals 15 residues. V was trimmed by 2 bases and J by 4 bases, leaving 16 bases between them. This CDR3 is CASSVTQGAGYEQYF. For the CDR3, the DNA is TGTGCCAGCAGCGTGACTCAAGGGGCAGGATACGAGCAGTACTTC.

This chain joins TRBV4-3 and TRBJ1-1, with TRBD1 matching 12 bases. The CDR3 has 22 residues. The V gene's germline CDR1 is LGHNA and CDR2 YSLEER. The V gene end was trimmed by 1 base and the J gene end by 4 bases; junction bases not matched to a gene: 22. The DNA for the CDR3 is TGCGCCAGCAGCCAAGGCAAACGGGACAGGGGGCGCAACGGGGGTCTTGGCACTGAAGCTTTCTTT. Its translation is CASSQGKRDRGRNGGLGTEAFF.

The CDR3 DNA is TGTGCCAGCAGGGACAGGGAGGCCGGGGAGCTGTTTTTT. As protein: CASRDREAGELFF. This chain uses TRBV11-2 with TRBJ2-2; 8 bases fit TRBD1. Germline CDR1 and CDR2: SGHAT and FQNNGV. The CDR3 length is 13 residues. V gave up 6 bases and J gave up 6 bases; unmatched junction bases: 3.

This clone was counted once. The V call is TRBV27, the J call TRBJ2-3; D call uncertain. CDR1 and CDR2 from the germline V gene are MNHEY and SMNVEV (reference sequence). The CDR3 spans 16 residues. Trimming left V 5 bases short and J 3 bases short, with 18 bases between. This CDR3 reads CASSKARSVSTDTQYF. CDR3 in DNA: TGTGCCAGCAGTAAAGCCCGAAGCGTTAGTACAGATACGCAGTATTTT.

Only one count was recorded for this clone. The rearrangement links TRBV18 to TRBJ1-2; maybe TRBD1 (6 bases). Germline loops: CDR1 KGHSH, CDR2 LQKENI. The CDR3 runs 19 residues. The ends were cut back, 1 base at V and 0 bases at J, with 21 bases in the middle. The CDR3 DNA reads as TGTGCCAGCTCACCACAAATTCCCTACTCCAGGGGAACTAACTATGGCTACACCTTC. This gives the protein CASSPQIPYSRGTNYGYTF.

The chain is built from TRBV4-1 and TRBJ1-6; tentative D call: TRBD1 (6 bases). The CDR3 contains 16 residues. Germline V lookup: CDR1 MGHRA, CDR2 YSYEKL. The ends were cut back, 3 bases at V and 13 bases at J, with 22 bases in the middle. DNA for the CDR3: TGCGCCAGCAGCCAGGGCCAACAGGGACGGCGATCCCCCCTCCACTTT. Encoded protein: CASSQGQQGRRSPLHF.

Turning to this clone: This specimen includes other DNA sequences encoding the same CDR3. The rearrangement joins TRBV9 to TRBJ1-6; no clear D. The germline V gene has CDR1 SGDLS and CDR2 YYNGEE. This CDR3 is built from 16 residues. Trimming removed 4 bases at V and 9 bases at J, with 20 bases between. The CDR3 DNA is TGTGCCAGCAGCCCCGGGCCGGGGAAGGCTAGTTCACCCCTCCACTTT. Translated: CASSPGPGKASSPLHF.

The chain is built from TRBV4-3 and TRBJ1-2, with D unresolved. V dropped 1 base and J dropped 2 bases, with 11 bases sitting between them. From germline, CDR1 is LGHNA and CDR2 YSLEER. The CDR3 is 15 amino acids. The CDR3 nucleotides are TGCGCCAGCAGCCAAGGGCGGGCGGGAAACTATGGCTACACCTTC. It is translated as CASSQGRAGNYGYTF.

This chain links TRBV18 with TRBJ1-1; no reliable D call. Germline V gives CDR1 KGHSH, CDR2 LQKENI. The CDR3 runs 16 residues. V was pared by 3 bases and J by 1 base, with 15 bases between. The CDR3 nucleotides are TGTGCCAGCTCACCGGGCTCCGGCGGGCGGAACACTGAAGCTTTCTTT. Encoded protein: CASSPGSGGRNTEAFF.

This clone was picked up a small number of times. The J gene is TRBJ2-2, the V gene TRBV18; D perhaps matches TRBD2 (8 bases). CDR1 and CDR2 (germline): KGHSH, LQKENI. This CDR3 has 20 residues. The germline V and J ends were trimmed by 0 bases and 3 bases, with 23 bases remaining between them. The CDR3 DNA reads as TGTGCCAGCTCACCACCGGGTAGCGGGACAGCCAACCATCACACCGGGGAGCTGTTTTTT. Its protein is CASSPPGSGTANHHTGELFF. The full variable domain, its missing parts supplied by reference TRBV18 and TRBJ2-2, is NAGVMQNPRHLVRRRGQEARLRCSPMKGHSHVYWYRQLPEEGLKFMVYLQKENIIDESGMPKERFSAEFPKEGPSILRIQQVVRGDSAAYFCASSPPGSGTANHHTGELFFGEGSRLTVL.

The chain joins TRBV7-3 to TRBJ2-3, with TRBD2 matching over 8 bases. The V gene end was trimmed by 2 bases and the J gene end by 2 bases; junction bases not matched to a gene: 6. Germline CDR1 is SGHTA and CDR2 is FQGTGA. The CDR3 consists of 16 residues. The CDR3 DNA follows: TGTGCCAGCAGCTTAGGGACTAGGGGGATCACAGATACGCAGTATTTT. It yields the protein CASSLGTRGITDTQYF.

Points on this clone: The sample carries other DNA sequences with the same CDR3. DNA of the CDR3: TGTGCCAGCTCACCCCCCACAGGGGACTATGGCTACACCTTC. It codes for CASSPPTGDYGYTF. The chain employs TRBV18 and TRBJ1-2; 7 bases are a match to TRBD1. This CDR3 is built from 14 residues. V was clipped by 3 bases and J by 3 bases; unmatched bases: 4. Germline assignment: CDR1 KGHSH and CDR2 LQKENI.

This sequence joins TRBV9 and TRBJ1-2; 10 bases align to TRBD1. With 3 bases clipped from V and 5 bases from J, the junction kept 1 base outside the gene matches. Germline V gene data show CDR1 as SGDLS and CDR2 as YYNGEE. The CDR3 is 13 residues long. CDR3 in amino acids: CASSGDRGYGYTF. Here the CDR3 DNA reads TGTGCCAGCAGCGGGGACAGGGGATATGGCTACACCTTC.

The chain couples TRBV10-1 to TRBJ2-2, with D possibly being TRBD2 (5 bases). This CDR3 spans 15 amino acids. CDR1 and CDR2 (germline): WNHNN, SYGVQD (reference sequence). V was shortened by 3 bases and J by 6 bases, with 14 bases between the two germline ends. CDR3 in amino acids: CASSDKRDRAGELFF. The CDR3 DNA sequence: TGCGCCAGCAGTGATAAACGGGATCGGGCCGGGGAGCTGTTTTTT.

The rearrangement joins TRBV20-1 to TRBJ2-7, with D possibly TRBD1 on 6 matching bases. This CDR3 region has 11 residues. Deletions cut 7 bases from V and 8 bases from J, with 15 bases between. Germline CDR1 reads DFQATT; CDR2 reads SNEGSKA (reference sequence). For the CDR3, the DNA is TGCAGTGACGGGGTACAGGGCAAGCAGTACTTC. It yields the protein CSDGVQGKQYF.

The rearrangement joins TRBV2 to TRBJ1-4; the D gene is possibly TRBD1 (5 bases). Germline CDR1 SNHLY, CDR2 FYNNEI. Trimming stripped 8 bases from V and 2 bases from J, with 18 bases between. This CDR3 region has 16 residues. The CDR3 protein is CASLTQRGVTNEKLFF. The CDR3 nucleotides read TGTGCCAGCCTAACCCAGCGGGGGGTGACTAATGAAAAACTGTTTTTT.

CDR3 sequence reads: CASSPGPRGGYEQYF. The CDR3 nucleotides are TGTGCCAGCAGCCCGGGCCCGCGGGGAGGCTACGAGCAGTACTTC. V and J are TRBV11-2 and TRBJ2-7; D is possibly TRBD2 (6 bases). V lost 5 bases and J lost 3, with 17 bases in between. The CDR3 contains 15 residues. Looked up from germline, CDR1 is SGHAT and CDR2 is FQNNGV.

This sequence joins TRBV4-3 and TRBJ2-2; TRBD2 aligns across 14 bases. The CDR3 consists of 16 residues. CDR1 is LGHNA, CDR2 YSLEER, per germline. With 5 bases clipped from V and 8 bases from J, the junction kept 7 bases outside the gene matches. The CDR3 here is CASSARLAGGRGELFF. CDR3 nucleotide sequence: TGCGCCAGCAGCGCTCGACTAGCGGGGGGGCGAGGGGAGCTGTTTTTT.

The CDR3 spells CASRTRGRHYSYEQYF. The CDR3 nucleotides read TGTGCCAGCAGAACAAGGGGGAGACACTACTCCTACGAGCAGTACTTC. This chain uses TRBV5-5 with TRBJ2-7; a possible D gene is TRBD1 (6 bases). Per germline, CDR1 SGHKS and CDR2 YYEKEE (reference sequence). The CDR3 consists of 16 residues. The ends were cut back, 5 bases at V and 0 bases at J, with 18 bases in the middle.

The chain couples TRBV2 to TRBJ1-1; possibly TRBD1 for D (6 bases). The CDR3 has 13 residues. In germline, CDR1 is SNHLY, CDR2 FYNNEI. V gave up 7 bases and J gave up 1 base, with 10 bases separating them. The CDR3 DNA sequence: TGTGCCAGCATGGCAGGGGAGAACACTGAAGCTTTCTTT. It specifies CASMAGENTEAFF.

This clone was seen a few times. The rearrangement uses TRBV5-4 and TRBJ1-2; no clear D gene. V gave up 1 base and J gave up 7 bases, with 14 bases separating them. Germline V gene lookup returns CDR1 SGHNT and CDR2 YYREEE (reference sequence). The length of the CDR3 is 14 residues. The CDR3 DNA reads as TGTGCCAGCAGCTTGACAGTGCCTAACGGTGGCTACACCTTC. Translation: CASSLTVPNGGYTF. Full variable domain (missing parts from reference TRBV5-4 and TRBJ1-2): ETGVTQSPTHLIKTRGQQVTLRCSSQSGHNTVSWYQQALGQGPQFIFQYYREEENGRGNFPPRFSGLQFPNYSSELNVNALELDDSALYLCASSLTVPNGGYTFGSGTRLTVV.

This rearrangement joins TRBV7-6 to TRBJ2-3; possibly TRBD2 for D (6 bases). The CDR3 is made up of 14 amino acids. Germline V gene lookup returns CDR1 SGHVS and CDR2 FNYEAQ. V was clipped by 4 bases and J by 2 bases, with 10 bases between them. This chain's CDR3 is CASSSSGDTDTQYF. CDR3 sequence (DNA): TGTGCCAGCAGCTCCTCGGGAGACACAGATACGCAGTATTTT.

The chain recombines TRBV7-2 with TRBJ1-2; 9 bases agree with TRBD1. CDR3 length: 19 residues. Germline CDR1 is SGHTA and CDR2 is FQGNSA. After removal of 5 bases from V and 5 bases from J, the junction contained 21 bases not matched to a gene. The DNA of the CDR3 is TGTGCCAGCAGCCCTACACCATGGACAGGGGTGGCCAGGGAGTATGGCTACACCTTC. This sequence encodes CASSPTPWTGVAREYGYTF.

The genes are TRBV19 and TRBJ1-2; the D gene is possibly TRBD1 (6 bases). V lost 4 bases to trimming and J lost 5 bases, with 29 bases between them. Germline assignment: CDR1 LNHDA and CDR2 SQIVND (reference sequence). The CDR3 runs to 19 residues. The CDR3 here is CASSKKFRTANPTHYGYTF. The CDR3, as DNA: TGTGCCAGTAGTAAAAAATTCCGGACAGCCAACCCGACCCATTATGGCTACACCTTC.

The V gene is TRBV4-1, the J gene TRBJ1-1; 7 bases agree with TRBD1. The CDR3 is 20 residues long. V trimming: 0 bases; J trimming: 1 base; junction bases outside the gene matches: 17. CDR1 MGHRA and CDR2 YSYEKL come from the germline V gene. CDR3 sequence: CASSQETTGVGRFANTEAFF. CDR3 nucleotides: TGCGCCAGCAGCCAAGAAACCACAGGGGTAGGAAGATTCGCGAACACTGAAGCTTTCTTT.

The chain combines TRBV5-1 with TRBJ2-2; 7 bases are a match to TRBD1. The length of the CDR3 is 21 residues. The germline V gene encodes CDR1 SGHRS and CDR2 YFSETQ. V lost 2 bases, J lost 3 bases, and 22 bases stayed unmatched. The CDR3, as DNA: TGCGCCAGCAGCTTAGGATTAAAGTGGCAGGGGGTACTCAGGGACACCGGGGAGCTGTTTTTT. This codes for CASSLGLKWQGVLRDTGELFF.